One sample yielded the 21 T cell receptor beta chains listed below, sequenced in a study of shared clonotypes between healthy human individuals. TCRdb keeps only in-frame clones here, not all; method: immunoSEQ multiplex PCR. In the table there are about 2.5 million clones, 85% to 95% of which are singletons. What was sequenced was naive CD4+ T cells from PBMCs. Described subset: CD45RA+ positively selected. These receptors came from a man aged 18 to 30 in good health. Some clones in this sample may be carry-over from other donors' samples.

The chain links TRBV18 to TRBJ1-4, with D tentatively TRBD1 (6 bases). Per germline, CDR1 KGHSH and CDR2 LQKENI. V was cut by 6 bases and J by 5 bases, with 10 bases left in between. The CDR3 runs 13 residues. The CDR3 region is CASSGTLNEKLFF. CDR3 bases: TGTGCCAGCTCCGGGACACTGAATGAAAAACTGTTTTTT.

The chain's CDR3 is CASSLRDGEQYF. DNA of the CDR3: TGTGCCAGCAGTTTAAGGGATGGGGAGCAGTACTTC. This sequence joins TRBV28 and TRBJ2-7; no clear D gene. Germline lookup yields CDR1 MDHEN and CDR2 SYDVKM. V shed 2 bases and J shed 7 bases, with 9 bases lying between them. The CDR3 runs to 12 residues.

V is TRBV5-1 and J is TRBJ2-7; TRBD2 matches at 10 bases. Germline V gene sequence: CDR1 SGHRS, CDR2 YFSETQ. The CDR3 is 14 amino acids. V was pared by 7 bases and J by 0 bases, with 4 bases of the junction left unmatched. CDR3 coding DNA: TGCGCCAGCGGGGCTAGCGGGAGCTCCTACGAGCAGTACTTC. This encodes CASGASGSSYEQYF.

A single count supports this clone. CDR3: CASSLGWRQETQYF. Written as DNA, the CDR3 is TGTGCCAGCAGTCTAGGGTGGAGGCAAGAGACCCAGTACTTC. The V gene is TRBV11-2, the J gene TRBJ2-5; maybe TRBD2 (5 bases). V was shortened by 6 bases and J by 2 bases, with 13 bases between the two germline ends. The CDR3 has 14 residues. The germline gives CDR1 SGHAT, CDR2 FQNNGV.

This clone was seen just once. The rearrangement uses TRBV6-4 and TRBJ2-7; 8 bases line up with TRBD2. V lost 2 bases and J lost 4; bases outside the gene matches: 16. Germline CDR1 and CDR2: MRHNA and SNTAGT. CDR3 length equals 18 residues. The DNA of the CDR3 is TGTGCCAGCAGTGACCCAAGATGGACCGCTAGCGGGTGTTACGAGCAGTACTTC. It is translated as CASSDPRWTASGCYEQYF.

This clone was seen just once. The V and J genes are TRBV2 and TRBJ2-7, with a tentative D call TRBD1 (5 bases). The CDR3 is 16 amino acids. Looked up from germline, CDR1 is SNHLY and CDR2 is FYNNEI. Trimming pared 5 bases from V and 2 bases from J, leaving 19 bases between. The CDR3 DNA reads as TGTGCCAGCAGTAAGACCCAGGGCCTAACCACCTACGAGCAGTACTTC. Its protein is CASSKTQGLTTYEQYF.

The V and J genes are TRBV7-2 and TRBJ2-5; 15 bases are a match to TRBD2. With V trimmed by 2 bases and J by 4 bases, 5 bases remained unmatched. The CDR3 runs to 17 residues. The germline gives CDR1 SGHTA, CDR2 FQGNSA. The CDR3 here is CASSLTSGLAGGETQYF. CDR3 nucleotides: TGTGCCAGCAGCTTAACGTCGGGACTAGCGGGAGGAGAGACCCAGTACTTC.

The chain links TRBV14 to TRBJ2-7; 10 nucleotides agree with TRBD1. CDR3 size: 15 residues. With 3 bases clipped from V and 3 bases from J, the junction kept 5 bases outside the gene matches. Germline V gives CDR1 SGHDN, CDR2 FVKESK. The DNA of the CDR3 is TGTGCCAGCAGCCAGGCCGGGACAGGGGACTACGAGCAGTACTTC. Translation: CASSQAGTGDYEQYF.

The CDR3 is CASRATSGRWDTQYF. The CDR3, as DNA: TGTGCCAGCAGAGCAACTAGCGGGAGGTGGGATACGCAGTATTTT. V usage is TRBV11-2 and J usage is TRBJ2-3; TRBD2 agrees at 12 bases. Germline CDR1 reads SGHAT; CDR2 reads FQNNGV. The CDR3 loop spans 15 amino acids. The ends lost 6 bases at V and 6 bases at J; junction bases unmatched: 7.

V usage is TRBV5-1 and J usage is TRBJ2-1; no firm D call. The CDR3 is 13 residues long. Germline CDR1 SGHRS, CDR2 YFSETQ. V was cut by 2 bases and J by 8 bases, with 11 bases left in between. The CDR3 DNA is TGCGCCAGCAGCTTTCGAGAAGGCGATGAGCAGTTCTTC. It yields the protein CASSFREGDEQFF.

As for this clone: The same CDR3 arises from other DNA sequences in this sample as well. V gene TRBV7-2 combines with J gene TRBJ1-1; unclear D gene. CDR1 is SGHTA and CDR2 is FQGNSA in the germline V gene. V shed 1 base and J shed 5 bases, with 5 bases lying between them. The CDR3 is 12 amino acids. The CDR3 spells CASSLVRTEAFF. CDR3 coding DNA: TGTGCCAGCAGCTTAGTAAGGACTGAAGCTTTCTTT.

The count of this clone is one. V is TRBV6-1 and J is TRBJ1-5, with a weak D call TRBD1 (6 bases). Germline V lookup: CDR1 MNHNS, CDR2 SASEGT. Trimming shortened V by 4 bases and J by 10 bases, and 14 bases separated the two germline ends. The CDR3 has 13 amino acids. The DNA for the CDR3 is TGTGCCAGCAGTGGGGACATATCGCCACCCCAGCATTTT. Protein sequence: CASSGDISPPQHF.

The chain combines TRBV28 with TRBJ1-1; 7 nucleotides match TRBD1. V dropped 6 bases and J dropped 1; count of bases not matched to a gene: 5. Looked up from germline, CDR1 is MDHEN and CDR2 is SYDVKM. CDR3 length: 14 amino acids. In DNA, the CDR3 is TGTGCCAGCAGCCGGGACAGAAGGAACACTGAAGCTTTCTTT. Encoded protein: CASSRDRRNTEAFF.

The CDR3: CASSRPGGQETQYF. In nucleotides, the CDR3 is TGCGCCAGCAGCCGCCCCGGCGGACAAGAGACCCAGTACTTC. The genes are TRBV4-1 and TRBJ2-5, with unresolved D. V was shortened by 4 bases and J by 2 bases, with 11 bases between the two germline ends. CDR1 is MGHRA and CDR2 is YSYEKL in the germline V gene. There are 14 residues in the CDR3.

The chain uses TRBV27 and TRBJ2-4; perhaps TRBD1 as D (6 bases). This CDR3 has 17 amino acids. The germline V gene has CDR1 MNHEY and CDR2 SMNVEV (reference sequence). The V end lost 4 bases, the J end lost 2 bases, and 18 bases lay between the germline ends. The CDR3 loop reads CASSSLQGQSSKNIQYF. DNA of the CDR3: TGTGCCAGCAGTTCACTCCAAGGACAGTCATCCAAAAACATTCAGTACTTC.

The gene calls are TRBV27 and TRBJ2-7; possibly TRBD1 for D (6 bases). This CDR3 spans 14 amino acids. CDR1 is MNHEY, CDR2 SMNVEV, per germline (reference sequence). Between the trimmed V and J ends, which lost 3 bases and 3 bases, there was a span of 12 bases. The DNA for the CDR3 is TGTGCCAGCAGTTTGAGGGCAGGGGTCTACGAGCAGTACTTC. This gives the protein CASSLRAGVYEQYF.

For the CDR3, the DNA is TGTGCCAGTACCCACGGGCGGGGGGTGCAGACAGATACGCAGTATTTT. Its translation is CASTHGRGVQTDTQYF. V gene TRBV19 combines with J gene TRBJ2-3; TRBD2 aligns across 8 bases. CDR3 size: 16 residues. From germline, CDR1 is LNHDA and CDR2 SQIVND (reference sequence). J was trimmed by 3 bases and V by 7 bases; bases with no gene match: 12.

The rearrangement uses TRBV19 and TRBJ2-2; TRBD1 aligns across 8 bases. There are 13 residues in the CDR3. V shed 7 bases, J shed 7 bases, and the junction held 5 bases outside the gene matches. Germline lookup yields CDR1 LNHDA and CDR2 SQIVND (reference sequence). The CDR3 DNA sequence: TGTGCCAGTACCGTAACAGGGGGCGGGGAGCTGTTTTTT. This translates into CASTVTGGGELFF.

This chain joins TRBV18 and TRBJ2-1, with TRBD2 identical over 9 bases. The CDR3 is 15 amino acids. The junction had 6 bases not matched to a gene; V was cut back by 0 bases and J by 9 bases. Germline CDR1 is KGHSH and CDR2 is LQKENI. The CDR3 DNA is TGTGCCAGCTCACCACCGGGACTAGCTGAGGTTGAGCAGTTCTTC. Translation: CASSPPGLAEVEQFF.

The rearrangement links TRBV28 to TRBJ2-7, with a tentative D call TRBD2 (5 bases). Germline CDR1 is MDHEN and CDR2 is SYDVKM. Deletions cut 3 bases from V and 1 base from J, with 19 bases between. This CDR3 is built from 17 residues. The CDR3 region is CASSFRPGGGGSYEQYF. CDR3 DNA: TGTGCCAGCAGTTTTCGTCCAGGAGGAGGTGGGTCCTACGAGCAGTACTTC.

In this sample, this clone turned up once. The chain has TRBV6-5 and TRBJ2-2; D ambiguous. Germline loops: CDR1 MNHEY, CDR2 SVGAGI. Trimming left V 6 bases short and J 1 base short, with 12 bases between. The CDR3 is 15 residues long. This CDR3 reads CASRRPPMNTGELFF. The DNA for the CDR3 is TGTGCCAGCAGACGCCCTCCGATGAACACCGGGGAGCTGTTTTTT.